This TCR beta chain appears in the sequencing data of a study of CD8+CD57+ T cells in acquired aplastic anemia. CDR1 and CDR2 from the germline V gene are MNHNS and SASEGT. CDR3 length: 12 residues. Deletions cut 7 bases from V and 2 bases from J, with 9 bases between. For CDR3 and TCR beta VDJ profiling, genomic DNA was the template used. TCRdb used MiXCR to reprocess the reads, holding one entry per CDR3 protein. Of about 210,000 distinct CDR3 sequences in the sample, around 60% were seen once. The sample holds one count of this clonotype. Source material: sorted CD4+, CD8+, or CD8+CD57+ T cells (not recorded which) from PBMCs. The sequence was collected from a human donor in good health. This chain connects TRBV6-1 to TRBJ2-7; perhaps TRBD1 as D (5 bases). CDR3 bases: TGTGCCAGCAATTCACAGGCCTACGAGCAGTACTTC. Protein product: CASNSQAYEQYF.